This T cell receptor beta chain was sequenced during a study of memory CD4+ T cells and cytomegalovirus serostatus. The CDR3 spans 16 residues. V was shortened by 0 bases and J by 6 bases, with 15 bases between the two germline ends. In germline, CDR1 is MRHNA, CDR2 SNTAGT. Produced via immunoSEQ multiplex PCR; TCRdb's table is partial and in-frame only. The table records under 50,000 clones, roughly 78% of them present only once. Study-wide points: Median bootstrapped AUC for CMV status was about 0.95 originally, 0.9 to 0.93 US-trained. The CMV-associated TCR signature appears largely within the CD4+ memory repertoire. Each of fewer than 80 CMV-associated TCRbeta sequences occurred in one to five individuals.

The sort gate was single viable CD3+CD4+CD8-CD45RO+ cells for memory CD4+ T cells. Comments on this clone: Antigen unknown.

The chain links TRBV6-4 to TRBJ1-5; weak D call: TRBD1 (6 bases). This TCR derives from an adult in good health and CMV-seropositive. Sequencing was performed on memory CD4+ T cells from blood. This chain's CDR3 is CASSDSPVQGSQPQHF. CDR3 bases: TGTGCCAGCAGTGACTCCCCAGTACAGGGCTCTCAGCCCCAGCATTTT.